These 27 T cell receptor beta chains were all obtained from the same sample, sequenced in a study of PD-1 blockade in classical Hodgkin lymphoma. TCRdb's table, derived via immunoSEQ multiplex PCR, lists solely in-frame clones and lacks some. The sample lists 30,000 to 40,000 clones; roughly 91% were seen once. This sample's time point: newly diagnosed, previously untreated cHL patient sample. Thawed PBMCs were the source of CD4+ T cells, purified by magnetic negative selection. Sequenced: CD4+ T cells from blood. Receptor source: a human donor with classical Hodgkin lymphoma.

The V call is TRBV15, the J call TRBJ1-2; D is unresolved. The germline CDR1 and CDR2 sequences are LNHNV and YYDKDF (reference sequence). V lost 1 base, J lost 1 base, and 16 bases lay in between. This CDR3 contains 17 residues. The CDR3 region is CATSRAGPGSDNYGYTF. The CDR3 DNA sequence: TGTGCCACCAGCAGAGCTGGTCCAGGCAGTGATAACTATGGCTACACCTTC.

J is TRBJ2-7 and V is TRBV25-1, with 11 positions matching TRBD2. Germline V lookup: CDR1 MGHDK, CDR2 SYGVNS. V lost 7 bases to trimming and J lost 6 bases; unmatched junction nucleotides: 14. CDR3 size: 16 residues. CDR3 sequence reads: CASKGSSGGAWGEQYF. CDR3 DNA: TGTGCCAGCAAGGGAAGTAGCGGGGGGGCCTGGGGCGAGCAGTACTTC.

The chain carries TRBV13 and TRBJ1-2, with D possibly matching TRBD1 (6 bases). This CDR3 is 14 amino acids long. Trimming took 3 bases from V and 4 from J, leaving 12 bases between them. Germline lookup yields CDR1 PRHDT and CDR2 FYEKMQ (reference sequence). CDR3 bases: TGTGCCAGCAGCTTGGGTACAGGGTCCTATGGCTACACCTTC. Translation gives CASSLGTGSYGYTF. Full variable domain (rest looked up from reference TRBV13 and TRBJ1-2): AAGVIQSPRHLIKEKRETATLKCYPIPRHDTVYWYQQGPGQDPQFLISFYEKMQSDKGSIPDRFSAQQFSDYHSELNMSSLELGDSALYFCASSLGTGSYGYTFGSGTRLTVV.

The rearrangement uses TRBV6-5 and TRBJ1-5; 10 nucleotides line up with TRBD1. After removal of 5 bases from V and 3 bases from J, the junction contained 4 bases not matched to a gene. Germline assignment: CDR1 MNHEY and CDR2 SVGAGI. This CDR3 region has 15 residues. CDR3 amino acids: CASSQGQGNNQPQHF. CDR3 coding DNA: TGTGCCAGCAGTCAGGGACAGGGGAACAATCAGCCCCAGCATTTT.

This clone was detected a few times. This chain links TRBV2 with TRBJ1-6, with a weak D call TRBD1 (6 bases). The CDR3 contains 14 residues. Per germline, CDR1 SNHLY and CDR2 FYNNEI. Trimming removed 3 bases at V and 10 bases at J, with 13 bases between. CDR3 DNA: TGTGCCAGCAGTGAGGCAGGGGCGATGTCACCCCTCCACTTT. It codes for CASSEAGAMSPLHF.

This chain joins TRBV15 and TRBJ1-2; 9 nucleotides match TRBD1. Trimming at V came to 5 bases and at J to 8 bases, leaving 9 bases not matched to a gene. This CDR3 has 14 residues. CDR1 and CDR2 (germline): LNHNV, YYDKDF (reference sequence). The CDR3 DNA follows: TGTGCCACCAGCCCATCGGGACAGGGTAGCGGCTACACCTTC. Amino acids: CATSPSGQGSGYTF.

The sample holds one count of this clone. The DNA of the CDR3 is TGCACCCTGAGGGAGGGTAAGCCCCAGCATTTT. It codes for CTLREGKPQHF. The gene calls are TRBV29-1 and TRBJ1-5, with D unclear. This CDR3 comprises 11 residues. CDR1 and CDR2 (germline): SQVTM, ANQGSEA.

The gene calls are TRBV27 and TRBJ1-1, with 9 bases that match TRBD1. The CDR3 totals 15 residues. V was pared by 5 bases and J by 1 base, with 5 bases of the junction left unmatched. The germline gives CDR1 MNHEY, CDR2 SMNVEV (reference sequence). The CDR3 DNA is TGTGCCAGCAGTGTTGGGACAGGGAGGAACACTGAAGCTTTCTTT. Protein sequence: CASSVGTGRNTEAFF.

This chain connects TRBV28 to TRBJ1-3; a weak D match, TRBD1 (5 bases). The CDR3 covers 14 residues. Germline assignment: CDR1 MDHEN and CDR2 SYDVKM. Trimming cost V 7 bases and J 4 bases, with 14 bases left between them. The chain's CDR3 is CASKGKGTGNTIYF. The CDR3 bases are TGTGCCAGCAAAGGAAAGGGGACGGGAAACACCATATATTTT.

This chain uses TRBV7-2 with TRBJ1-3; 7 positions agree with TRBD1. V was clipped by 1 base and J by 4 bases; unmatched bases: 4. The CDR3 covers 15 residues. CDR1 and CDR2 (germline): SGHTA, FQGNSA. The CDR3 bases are TGTGCCAGCAGCTTAGGGCAGGGGGGCGGAAACACCATATATTTT. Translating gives CASSLGQGGGNTIYF.

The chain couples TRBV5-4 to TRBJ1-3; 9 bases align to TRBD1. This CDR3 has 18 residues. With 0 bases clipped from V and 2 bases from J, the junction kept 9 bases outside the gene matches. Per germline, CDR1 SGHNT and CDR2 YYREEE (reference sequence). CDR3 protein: CASSLGGTGLDPGNTIYF. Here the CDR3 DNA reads TGTGCCAGCAGCTTGGGTGGGACAGGGTTGGATCCTGGAAACACCATATATTTT.

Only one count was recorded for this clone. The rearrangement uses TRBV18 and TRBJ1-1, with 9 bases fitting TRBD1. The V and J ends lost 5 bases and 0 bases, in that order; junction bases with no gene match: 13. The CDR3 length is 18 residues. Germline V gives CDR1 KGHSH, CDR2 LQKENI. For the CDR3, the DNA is TGTGCCAGCTCAAGCTCCGGCGGACAGGGGCGCGTGAACACTGAAGCTTTCTTT. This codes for CASSSSGGQGRVNTEAFF.

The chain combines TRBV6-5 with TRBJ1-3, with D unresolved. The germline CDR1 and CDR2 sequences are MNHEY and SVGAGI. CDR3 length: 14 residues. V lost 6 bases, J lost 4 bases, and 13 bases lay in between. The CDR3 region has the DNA TGTGCCAGCAGACCATCAGGAGTCGGAAACACCATATATTTT. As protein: CASRPSGVGNTIYF.

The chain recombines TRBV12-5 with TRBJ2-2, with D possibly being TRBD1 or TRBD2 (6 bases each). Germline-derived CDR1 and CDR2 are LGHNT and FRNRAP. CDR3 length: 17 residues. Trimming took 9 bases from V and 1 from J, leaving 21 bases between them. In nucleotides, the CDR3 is TGTGCTAGCTTCCGCAGGGGTAAGGGACTGAACACCGGGGAGCTGTTTTTT. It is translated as CASFRRGKGLNTGELFF.

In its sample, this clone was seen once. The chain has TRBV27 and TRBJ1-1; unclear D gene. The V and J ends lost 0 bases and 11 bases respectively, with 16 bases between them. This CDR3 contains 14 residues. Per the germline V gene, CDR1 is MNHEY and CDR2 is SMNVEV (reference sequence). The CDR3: CASSLSLVATGAFF. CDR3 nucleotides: TGTGCCAGCAGTTTATCACTGGTGGCCACGGGGGCTTTCTTT.

In nucleotides, the CDR3 is TGTGCCTGGAGTGTAAGGGGGCAGGGACCACCCCTCCACTTT. Protein sequence: CAWSVRGQGPPLHF. The V gene is TRBV30, the J gene TRBJ1-6, with 7 bases identical to TRBD1. CDR1 and CDR2 (germline): GTSNPN, SVGIG (reference sequence). This CDR3 comprises 14 residues. V shed 0 bases and J 11 bases; nucleotides not matched to a gene: 7.

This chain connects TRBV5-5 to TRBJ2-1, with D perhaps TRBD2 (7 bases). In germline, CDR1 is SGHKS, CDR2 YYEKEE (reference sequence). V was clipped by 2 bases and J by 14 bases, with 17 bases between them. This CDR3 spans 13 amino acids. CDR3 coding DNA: TGTGCCAGCAGCTTCCAGGACACAGGGAGGGAGTTCTTC. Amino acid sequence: CASSFQDTGREFF.

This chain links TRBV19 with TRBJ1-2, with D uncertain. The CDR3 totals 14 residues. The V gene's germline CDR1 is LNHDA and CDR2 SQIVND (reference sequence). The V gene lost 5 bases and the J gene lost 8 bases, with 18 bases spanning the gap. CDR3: CASSSTGQRRGYTF. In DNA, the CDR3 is TGTGCCAGTAGTTCGACCGGCCAAAGGAGAGGCTACACCTTC.

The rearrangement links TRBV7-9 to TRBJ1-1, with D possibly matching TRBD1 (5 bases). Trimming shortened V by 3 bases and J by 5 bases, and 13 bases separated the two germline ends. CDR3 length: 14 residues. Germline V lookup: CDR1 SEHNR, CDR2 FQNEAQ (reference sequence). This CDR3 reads CASSFEGTTTEAFF. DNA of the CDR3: TGTGCCAGCAGCTTTGAAGGGACCACTACTGAAGCTTTCTTT.

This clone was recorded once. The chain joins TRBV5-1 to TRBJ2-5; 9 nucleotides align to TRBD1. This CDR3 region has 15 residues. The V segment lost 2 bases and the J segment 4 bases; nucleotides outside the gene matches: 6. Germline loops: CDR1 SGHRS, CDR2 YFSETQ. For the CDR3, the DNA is TGCGCCAGCAGCTTAGGGGACAGGGTGGGAGAGACCCAGTACTTC. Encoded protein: CASSLGDRVGETQYF.

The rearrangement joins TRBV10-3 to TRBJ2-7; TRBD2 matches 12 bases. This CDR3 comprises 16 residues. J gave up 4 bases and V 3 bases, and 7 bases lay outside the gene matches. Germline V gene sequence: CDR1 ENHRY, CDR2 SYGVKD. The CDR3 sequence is CAISDPGLAGQYEQYF. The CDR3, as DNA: TGTGCCATCAGTGACCCCGGACTAGCGGGACAATACGAGCAGTACTTC.

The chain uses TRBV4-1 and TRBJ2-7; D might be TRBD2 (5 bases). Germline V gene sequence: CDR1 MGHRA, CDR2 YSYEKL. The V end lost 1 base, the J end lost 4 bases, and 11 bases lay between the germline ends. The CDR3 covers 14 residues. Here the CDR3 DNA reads TGCGCCAGCAGCCAAGGTCCTCCGGGATACGAGCAGTACTTC. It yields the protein CASSQGPPGYEQYF.

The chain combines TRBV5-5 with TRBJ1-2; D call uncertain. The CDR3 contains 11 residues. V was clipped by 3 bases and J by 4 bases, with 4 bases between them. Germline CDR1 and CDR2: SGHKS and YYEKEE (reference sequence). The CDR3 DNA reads TGTGCCAGCAGCTGGGCCTATGGCTACACCTTC. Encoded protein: CASSWAYGYTF.

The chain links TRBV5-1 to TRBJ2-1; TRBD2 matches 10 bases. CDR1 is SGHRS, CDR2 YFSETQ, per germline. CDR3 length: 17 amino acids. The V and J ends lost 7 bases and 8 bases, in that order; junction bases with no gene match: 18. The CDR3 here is CASSFGGSGGAMDEQFF. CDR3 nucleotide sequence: TGCGCCAGCTCCTTTGGGGGGAGCGGGGGGGCAATGGATGAGCAGTTCTTC.

CDR3 region: CASSLSVGMSGNTIYF. CDR3 DNA: TGCGCCAGCAGCTTGTCGGTGGGGATGTCTGGAAACACCATATATTTT. The chain employs TRBV5-1 and TRBJ1-3; D unclear. The germline V gene encodes CDR1 SGHRS and CDR2 YFSETQ. The CDR3 consists of 16 residues. V lost 1 base, J lost 1 base, and 12 bases lay in between.

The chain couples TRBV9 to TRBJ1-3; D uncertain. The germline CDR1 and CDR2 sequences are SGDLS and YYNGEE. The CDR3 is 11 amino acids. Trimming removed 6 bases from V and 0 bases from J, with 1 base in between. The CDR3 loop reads CASNSGNTIYF. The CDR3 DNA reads TGTGCCAGCAACTCTGGAAACACCATATATTTT.

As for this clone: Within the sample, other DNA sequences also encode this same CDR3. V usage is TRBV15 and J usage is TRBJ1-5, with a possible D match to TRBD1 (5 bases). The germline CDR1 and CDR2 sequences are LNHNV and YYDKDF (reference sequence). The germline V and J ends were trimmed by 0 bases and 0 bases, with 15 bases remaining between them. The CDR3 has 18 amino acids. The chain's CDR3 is CATSRDVVDSHSNQPQHF. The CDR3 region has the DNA TGTGCCACCAGCAGAGATGTGGTTGACAGTCATAGCAATCAGCCCCAGCATTTT.